The 20 T cell receptor beta chains reported below all come from one sample, sequenced in a study of radiotherapy plus CTLA-4 blockade in lung cancer. Produced via immunoSEQ multiplex PCR; TCRdb's table is partial and in-frame only. The sample holds about 26,000 clones, about 76% seen once. The sample in question was peripheral blood, obtained from a patient treated with radiotherapy plus ipilimumab. These receptors all stem from a human donor with non-small cell lung cancer that progressed on radiotherapy plus ipilimumab.

This clone occurred a few times. The chain recombines TRBV30 with TRBJ1-5, with D perhaps matching TRBD1 (5 bases). CDR1 GTSNPN and CDR2 SVGIG come from the germline V gene (reference sequence). The CDR3 runs 14 residues. Trimming stripped 1 base from V and 0 bases from J, with 7 bases between. This CDR3 reads CAWSGQNSNQPQHF. The CDR3 bases are TGTGCCTGGAGTGGACAGAATAGCAATCAGCCCCAGCATTTT.

The gene calls are TRBV9 and TRBJ1-6; maybe TRBD1 (5 bases). Germline CDR1 reads SGDLS; CDR2 reads YYNGEE. The CDR3 is 16 residues long. Trimming stripped 3 bases from V and 3 bases from J, with 13 bases between. The CDR3 loop is CASSENSGLYNSPLHF. The CDR3 nucleotides read TGTGCCAGCAGCGAAAATTCAGGGCTCTATAATTCACCCCTCCACTTT.

The chain employs TRBV7-3 and TRBJ1-2; 8 positions agree with TRBD1. The CDR3 consists of 12 residues. The V gene's germline CDR1 is SGHTA and CDR2 FQGTGA. Trimming removed 4 bases from V and 7 bases from J; junction bases left unmatched: 2. In DNA, the CDR3 is TGTGCCAGCAGCTCGACAGGGGCTGGCTACACCTTC. Its protein is CASSSTGAGYTF.

The gene calls are TRBV15 and TRBJ2-3; D possibly matches TRBD1 or TRBD2 (5 bases each). V gave up 5 bases and J gave up 3 bases, with 15 bases separating them. Germline lookup yields CDR1 LNHNV and CDR2 YYDKDF (reference sequence). The CDR3 has 15 residues. This CDR3 is CATSPGQGRTDTQYF. CDR3 in DNA: TGTGCCACCAGCCCGGGGCAGGGAAGGACAGATACGCAGTATTTT.

The chain recombines TRBV6-5 with TRBJ2-7; 7 nucleotides match TRBD2. The CDR3 runs to 13 residues. V gave up 6 bases and J gave up 7 bases; unmatched junction bases: 9. Germline-derived CDR1 and CDR2 are MNHEY and SVGAGI. The CDR3 coding sequence is TGTGCCAGCAGCGGGACTATCTGGGGGGAGCAGTACTTC. Translating gives CASSGTIWGEQYF.

V and J are TRBV6-6 and TRBJ2-3, with D unclear. The germline CDR1 and CDR2 sequences are MNHNY and SVGAGI (reference sequence). The ends were cut back, 5 bases at V and 5 bases at J, with 8 bases in the middle. This CDR3 contains 12 residues. The CDR3 region has the DNA TGTGCCAGCAGTCACGGGCGAGATACGCAGTATTTT. This gives the protein CASSHGRDTQYF.

This rearrangement joins TRBV7-8 to TRBJ2-1; no firm D call. Trimming took 8 bases from V and 6 from J, leaving 11 bases between them. The V gene's germline CDR1 is SGHVS and CDR2 FQNEAQ. The length of the CDR3 is 12 residues. CDR3 DNA: TGTGCCAGCGGCCCTATGGGCAATGAGCAGTTCTTC. Translating gives CASGPMGNEQFF.

This sequence joins TRBV5-1 and TRBJ1-2; D uncertain. V was pared by 1 base and J by 2 bases, with 6 bases between. Germline CDR1 reads SGHRS; CDR2 reads YFSETQ. This CDR3 is 13 amino acids long. This CDR3 is CASSLQENYGYTF. CDR3 nucleotides: TGCGCCAGCAGCTTGCAGGAGAACTATGGCTACACCTTC. Full variable domain (outside the CDR3, taken from reference TRBV5-1 and TRBJ1-2): KAGVTQTPRYLIKTRGQQVTLSCSPISGHRSVSWYQQTPGQGLQFLFEYFSETQRNKGNFPGRFSGRQFSNSRSEMNVSTLELGDSALYLCASSLQENYGYTFGSGTRLTVV.

The chain employs TRBV4-1 and TRBJ1-1; D is ambiguous. The V gene's germline CDR1 is MGHRA and CDR2 YSYEKL. Trimming cost V 4 bases and J 11 bases, with 17 bases left between them. This CDR3 is built from 13 residues. DNA of the CDR3: TGCGCCAGCAGCCCCCGACAAACTTCGGGGGCTTTCTTT. Its translation: CASSPRQTSGAFF.

The CDR3, as DNA: TGTGCCAGCAGCGTAAATTCCGCGCTAGAGACCCAGTACTTC. Encoded protein: CASSVNSALETQYF. This rearrangement joins TRBV9 to TRBJ2-5; D not resolved. The CDR3 sequence is 14 residues long. CDR1 is SGDLS, CDR2 YYNGEE, per germline. Trimming shortened V by 1 base and J by 4 bases, and 11 bases separated the two germline ends.

This sequence joins TRBV2 and TRBJ2-1; D unclear. Germline-derived CDR1 and CDR2 are SNHLY and FYNNEI. Trimming cost V 7 bases and J 5 bases, with 9 bases left between them. The CDR3 is 12 residues long. CDR3 loop: CASTYRNNEQFF. The CDR3 region has the DNA TGTGCCAGCACTTACAGAAACAATGAGCAGTTCTTC.

The CDR3 nucleotides are TGTGCCAGCAGTTTAGCGGGGAGGAGCAACACGCAGTATTTT. Protein sequence: CASSLAGRSNTQYF. The chain is built from TRBV27 and TRBJ2-3, with TRBD2 as a possible D gene (6 bases). The CDR3 is 14 amino acids. Germline CDR1 reads MNHEY; CDR2 reads SMNVEV (reference sequence). Between the trimmed V and J ends, which lost 2 bases and 9 bases, there was a span of 15 bases.

V and J are TRBV7-9 and TRBJ1-5; 7 bases are shared with TRBD1. Germline V gene sequence: CDR1 SEHNR, CDR2 FQNEAQ (reference sequence). The CDR3 is made up of 15 amino acids. V lost 4 bases, J lost 1 base, and 4 bases stayed unmatched. The CDR3 nucleotides are TGTGCCAGCAGCTCCGACAGGGAGAGCAATCAGCCCCAGCATTTT. Its translation is CASSSDRESNQPQHF.

This clone was found a few times. The V gene is TRBV15, the J gene TRBJ2-1, with D maybe TRBD1 (6 bases). The V gene's germline CDR1 is LNHNV and CDR2 YYDKDF (reference sequence). Trimming pared 3 bases from V and 6 bases from J, leaving 12 bases between. This CDR3 has 14 amino acids. The DNA for the CDR3 is TGTGCCACCAGCAGCCCAACAGGGTCCAATGAGCAGTTCTTC. Translating it yields CATSSPTGSNEQFF.

This sequence joins TRBV19 and TRBJ1-1; 7 nucleotides align to TRBD1. This CDR3 region has 15 residues. The V gene end was trimmed by 3 bases and the J gene end by 5 bases; junction bases not matched to a gene: 9. The germline gives CDR1 LNHDA, CDR2 SQIVND (reference sequence). The CDR3 bases are TGTGCCAGTAGTATTGGTGCGGGACAGATGACTGAAGCTTTCTTT. Translated: CASSIGAGQMTEAFF.

The chain has TRBV14 and TRBJ1-1; D is ambiguous. Trimming shortened V by 4 bases and J by 11 bases, and 14 bases separated the two germline ends. CDR3 length: 12 residues. The germline CDR1 and CDR2 sequences are SGHDN and FVKESK. The CDR3 protein is CASSPDRLMAFF. In DNA, the CDR3 is TGTGCCAGCAGCCCGGACCGACTGATGGCTTTCTTT.

The genes are TRBV7-9 and TRBJ2-1; D is ambiguous. Between the trimmed V and J ends, which lost 7 bases and 7 bases, there was a span of 11 bases. The germline V gene encodes CDR1 SEHNR and CDR2 FQNEAQ (reference sequence). CDR3 length: 12 residues. The DNA for the CDR3 is TGTGCCAGCACCCAATTGGAAAATGAGCAGTTCTTC. The encoded protein is CASTQLENEQFF.

The chain couples TRBV2 to TRBJ1-1; D might be TRBD1 (6 bases). Germline values: CDR1 SNHLY, CDR2 FYNNEI. V shed 6 bases and J shed 5 bases, with 22 bases lying between them. The CDR3 totals 16 residues. DNA of the CDR3: TGTGCCAGCAGACGACGCTTGGTGGGGGGCGGTACTGAAGCTTTCTTT. Translated: CASRRRLVGGGTEAFF.

V gene TRBV2 combines with J gene TRBJ2-5; D gene ambiguous. With 8 bases removed from V and 3 bases from J, the gap between germline ends came to 13 bases. From germline, CDR1 is SNHLY and CDR2 FYNNEI. The CDR3 loop spans 13 amino acids. CDR3 nucleotides: TGTGCCAGCGGAAAGGTCCGGGAAGAGACCCAGTACTTC. It translates to CASGKVREETQYF.

This rearrangement joins TRBV18 to TRBJ1-4; no clear D gene. Trimming removed 1 base from V and 5 bases from J, with 5 bases in between. Germline assignment: CDR1 KGHSH and CDR2 LQKENI. The CDR3 runs 13 residues. The CDR3 bases are TGTGCCAGCTCACCACAGGGAAATGAAAAACTGTTTTTT. Translated, it gives CASSPQGNEKLFF.